The 27 T cell receptor beta chains reported below all come from one sample, sequenced in a study of cytomegalovirus exposure and HLA in healthy donors. The PCR employed 60 Vbeta primers together with 13 Jbeta primers. Measured with immunoSEQ multiplex PCR; TCRdb has only the in-frame clones, and not every one. The sample gives about 210,000 clones, over 75% of which show up once; around 0.45% is in the top ten. Sequencing was done on a sample of PBMCs. Source of these receptors: a boy between 10 and 17 years old in good health and CMV-seronegative.

This clone was seen only a few times. The rearrangement links TRBV5-1 to TRBJ1-2; 9 bases are a match to TRBD1. Germline CDR1 reads SGHRS; CDR2 reads YFSETQ. This CDR3 comprises 14 residues. With 2 bases clipped from V and 4 bases from J, the junction kept 3 bases outside the gene matches. In nucleotides, the CDR3 is TGCGCCAGCAGCTTAGGACAGGGGAGCTATGGCTACACCTTC. Its translation is CASSLGQGSYGYTF.

This clone was counted between two and nine times. The V call is TRBV4-2, the J call TRBJ2-1, with TRBD2 identical over 7 bases. Per the germline V gene, CDR1 is LGHNA and CDR2 is YNFKEQ. J lost 5 bases, V lost 0 bases, and 7 bases had no gene match. The CDR3 contains 16 residues. Here the CDR3 reads CASSQDRAGPDNEQFF. CDR3 in DNA: TGTGCCAGCAGCCAAGATAGAGCGGGGCCTGACAATGAGCAGTTCTTC.

V gene TRBV5-6 combines with J gene TRBJ1-4, with a tentative D call TRBD1 (5 bases). Looked up from germline, CDR1 is SGHDT and CDR2 is YYEEEE. The CDR3 totals 15 residues. Trimming pared 1 base from V and 6 bases from J, leaving 13 bases between. CDR3 amino acids: CASSLRPGRHEKLFF. CDR3 in DNA: TGTGCCAGCAGCTTGAGGCCAGGGAGGCATGAAAAACTGTTTTTT. Full variable domain (missing parts from reference TRBV5-6 and TRBJ1-4): DAGVTQSPTHLIKTRGQQVTLRCSPKSGHDTVSWYQQALGQGPQFIFQYYEEEERQRGNFPDRFSGHQFPNYSSELNVNALLLGDSALYLCASSLRPGRHEKLFFGSGTQLSVL.

V usage is TRBV15 and J usage is TRBJ1-2, with D possibly TRBD1 on 5 matching bases. The CDR3 covers 16 residues. Germline V lookup: CDR1 LNHNV, CDR2 YYDKDF (reference sequence). The V and J ends lost 0 bases and 6 bases respectively, with 17 bases between them. The CDR3 DNA is TGTGCCACCAGCAGAGATTACTCTCTCAGGGAGGATGGCTACACCTTC. The encoded protein is CATSRDYSLREDGYTF.

This clone has just one count. The chain carries TRBV30 and TRBJ2-3; D may be TRBD2 (5 bases). The CDR3 runs 18 residues. Germline lookup yields CDR1 GTSNPN and CDR2 SVGIG (reference sequence). The ends were cut back, 0 bases at V and 2 bases at J, with 21 bases in the middle. CDR3 region: CAWSVHDLEAAVTDTQYF. The DNA of the CDR3 is TGTGCCTGGAGTGTACATGATTTGGAGGCGGCCGTCACAGATACGCAGTATTTT.

This clone showed up just a few times. V and J are TRBV10-3 and TRBJ2-7; the D is unclear. Trimming pared 0 bases from V and 7 bases from J, leaving 4 bases between. In germline, CDR1 is ENHRY, CDR2 SYGVKD. The length of the CDR3 is 11 residues. CDR3: CAISESMEQYF. CDR3 nucleotides: TGTGCCATCAGTGAGTCCATGGAGCAGTACTTC.

In this sample, this clone turned up a few times. The chain links TRBV19 to TRBJ2-1; 9 bases are shared with TRBD2. This CDR3 has 14 residues. The J segment lost 7 bases and the V segment lost 6 bases, leaving 7 bases of the junction unmatched. From germline, CDR1 is LNHDA and CDR2 SQIVND (reference sequence). The CDR3 loop is CASSPGLATNEQFF. The CDR3 bases are TGTGCCAGTAGCCCGGGACTAGCTACGAATGAGCAGTTCTTC.

This clone was seen just once. V and J are TRBV5-4 and TRBJ1-3; weak D call: TRBD1 (6 bases). CDR1 SGHNT and CDR2 YYREEE come from the germline V gene (reference sequence). The CDR3 has 13 amino acids. V gave up 4 bases and J gave up 8 bases, with 13 bases separating them. Here the CDR3 reads CASSGGQSDTIYF. CDR3 sequence (DNA): TGTGCCAGCAGCGGAGGACAGTCGGACACCATATATTTT.

The chain couples TRBV7-6 to TRBJ2-5; tentatively, D is TRBD2 (5 bases). The length of the CDR3 is 14 residues. CDR1 SGHVS and CDR2 FNYEAQ come from the germline V gene. V lost 0 bases and J lost 4, with 9 bases in between. The CDR3 loop reads CASSLAGSRETQYF. As DNA, the CDR3 is TGTGCCAGCAGCTTAGCAGGGAGTAGAGAGACCCAGTACTTC.

The chain combines TRBV4-2 with TRBJ2-5; TRBD2 aligns across 8 bases. After removal of 4 bases from V and 4 bases from J, the junction contained 11 bases not matched to a gene. The CDR3 covers 16 residues. In germline, CDR1 is LGHNA, CDR2 YNFKEQ. This chain's CDR3 is CASSPGGQVSGETQYF. CDR3 DNA: TGTGCCAGCAGCCCGGGGGGGCAAGTGAGCGGAGAGACCCAGTACTTC.

V and J are TRBV4-1 and TRBJ2-5; TRBD1 might be the D (6 bases). The assigned J gene may be wrong: the sequence end matches TRBJ2-7 better. CDR3 length: 14 residues. CDR1 and CDR2 from the germline V gene are MGHRA and YSYEKL. CDR3 nucleotides: TGCGCCAGCAGCCAAGATAGGGGGTACTACGAGCAGTACTTC. This gives the protein CASSQDRGYYEQYF.

This chain links TRBV11-1 with TRBJ1-1, with unresolved D. Trimming removed 5 bases from V and 1 base from J, with 11 bases in between. This CDR3 has 14 residues. Per the germline V gene, CDR1 is SGHAT and CDR2 is FQDESV (reference sequence). In DNA form, the CDR3 reads TGTGCCAGCAGCCCCCGGGTGGGGAACACTGAAGCTTTCTTT. This translates into CASSPRVGNTEAFF.

This sequence joins TRBV14 and TRBJ2-7; TRBD2 matches at 7 bases. The CDR3 is 15 residues long. The ends lost 4 bases at V and 2 bases at J; junction bases unmatched: 8. The germline V gene encodes CDR1 SGHDN and CDR2 FVKESK. The CDR3 is CASSPLRGGTYEQYF. The CDR3, as DNA: TGTGCCAGCAGCCCGCTCCGGGGAGGGACCTACGAGCAGTACTTC.

Only a few counts were recorded for this clone. The chain combines TRBV4-1 with TRBJ1-2; 7 nucleotides line up with TRBD1. The V gene's germline CDR1 is MGHRA and CDR2 YSYEKL. The V segment lost 0 bases and the J segment 8 bases; nucleotides outside the gene matches: 9. There are 15 residues in the CDR3. CDR3 protein: CASSQDPINRGGYTF. DNA for the CDR3: TGCGCCAGCAGCCAAGACCCGATCAACAGGGGAGGCTACACCTTC.

The chain carries TRBV10-3 and TRBJ1-4, with D perhaps TRBD1 (6 bases). Trimming shortened V by 10 bases and J by 2 bases, and 8 bases separated the two germline ends. The CDR3 has 12 residues. Germline lookup yields CDR1 ENHRY and CDR2 SYGVKD. The CDR3 region has the DNA TGTGCCACAGGGGCCACTAATGAAAAACTGTTTTTT. Its translation is CATGATNEKLFF.

This chain uses TRBV5-1 with TRBJ1-1, with D unclear. V was trimmed by 0 bases and J by 2 bases, leaving 8 bases between them. Germline V gives CDR1 SGHRS, CDR2 YFSETQ. The CDR3 is 14 amino acids. Written as DNA, the CDR3 is TGCGCCAGCAGCTTGGACAGCCCAAACACTGAAGCTTTCTTT. It encodes CASSLDSPNTEAFF.

This chain links TRBV7-2 with TRBJ2-7; the match to TRBD1 covers 8 bases. The CDR3 is made up of 15 amino acids. With 2 bases clipped from V and 3 bases from J, the junction kept 6 bases outside the gene matches. Germline-derived CDR1 and CDR2 are SGHTA and FQGNSA. As DNA, the CDR3 is TGTGCCAGCAGCTTAAGGTCCGGACAGGGCTACGAGCAGTACTTC. This sequence encodes CASSLRSGQGYEQYF.

The chain uses TRBV6-5 and TRBJ1-5, with 8 bases lining up with TRBD1. Germline V gene lookup returns CDR1 MNHEY and CDR2 SVGAGI. This CDR3 spans 15 amino acids. V lost 0 bases and J lost 2; bases outside the gene matches: 0. CDR3 DNA sequence: TGTGCCAGCAGTTACTCGGGACAGGGCAATCAGCCCCAGCATTTT. As protein: CASSYSGQGNQPQHF.

V is TRBV5-1 and J is TRBJ1-2; TRBD1 agrees at 7 bases. V lost 4 bases and J lost 5; bases outside the gene matches: 17. The germline CDR1 and CDR2 sequences are SGHRS and YFSETQ. The CDR3 is 17 residues long. CDR3 in DNA: TGCGCCAGCAGCCCACTATGGCAGGGGGTAAAACGGTATGGCTACACCTTC. Translation: CASSPLWQGVKRYGYTF.

V and J are TRBV15 and TRBJ1-6; unclear D gene. Trimming stripped 5 bases from V and 6 bases from J, with 5 bases between. The germline CDR1 and CDR2 sequences are LNHNV and YYDKDF (reference sequence). This CDR3 has 12 residues. The DNA of the CDR3 is TGTGCCACCAGCGACACTAATTCACCCCTCCACTTT. Its protein is CATSDTNSPLHF.

This clone has a single count. The genes are TRBV4-1 and TRBJ2-5; D is perhaps TRBD1 (5 bases). The CDR3 sequence is 15 residues long. The ends were cut back, 2 bases at V and 2 bases at J, with 12 bases in the middle. From germline, CDR1 is MGHRA and CDR2 YSYEKL. The CDR3: CASSQIQAGQETQYF. The CDR3 DNA is TGCGCCAGCAGCCAAATCCAGGCAGGGCAAGAGACCCAGTACTTC.

This clone appeared once. The chain couples TRBV5-1 to TRBJ1-5; no firm D call. V was trimmed by 1 base and J by 4 bases, leaving 12 bases between them. Germline loops: CDR1 SGHRS, CDR2 YFSETQ. The CDR3 has 15 amino acids. The CDR3 DNA follows: TGCGCCAGCAGCTTGATGGGTAGCGGTAATCAGCCCCAGCATTTT. Its translation is CASSLMGSGNQPQHF.

The genes are TRBV20-1 and TRBJ1-1; TRBD1 is a possible D gene (6 bases). Germline-derived CDR1 and CDR2 are DFQATT and SNEGSKA (reference sequence). The CDR3 is 11 residues long. CDR3 DNA sequence: TGCAGATTAGGACGGACAGCTGAAGCTTTCTTT. It translates to CRLGRTAEAFF.

V gene TRBV30 combines with J gene TRBJ2-5; 9 bases map to TRBD2. This CDR3 contains 14 residues. Germline V lookup: CDR1 GTSNPN, CDR2 SVGIG (reference sequence). V shed 0 bases, J shed 5 bases, and the junction held 4 bases outside the gene matches. The CDR3 spells CAWSVGLAVETQYF. CDR3 nucleotide sequence: TGTGCCTGGAGTGTGGGACTAGCAGTGGAGACCCAGTACTTC. The full variable domain, completed using reference TRBV30 and TRBJ2-5, is SQTIHQWPATLVQPVGSPLSLECTVEGTSNPNLYWYRQAAGRGLQLLFYSVGIGQISSEVPQNLSASRPQDRQFILSSKKLLLSDSGFYLCAWSVGLAVETQYFGPGTRLLVL.

The chain carries TRBV6-5 and TRBJ1-2; 8 bases match TRBD1. The V gene's germline CDR1 is MNHEY and CDR2 SVGAGI. V lost 4 bases, J lost 2 bases, and 6 bases stayed unmatched. The CDR3 contains 15 residues. CDR3 nucleotides: TGTGCCAGCAGTTCGTTCAGGGGGCTAAACTATGGCTACACCTTC. It specifies CASSSFRGLNYGYTF.

This sequence joins TRBV6-6 and TRBJ2-7; 10 bases match TRBD2. The CDR3 consists of 16 residues. J lost 2 bases, V lost 6 bases, and 10 bases had no gene match. Looked up from germline, CDR1 is MNHNY and CDR2 is SVGAGI (reference sequence). CDR3 in DNA: TGTGCCAGCAGGCTAGCGGGAGCGAGTGGCCCCTACGAGCAGTACTTC. Translated, it gives CASRLAGASGPYEQYF.

This clone has a handful of counts. The chain links TRBV5-1 to TRBJ2-7; 8 nucleotides agree with TRBD2. The J segment lost 0 bases and the V segment lost 0 bases, leaving 2 bases of the junction unmatched. This CDR3 is 15 amino acids long. Germline V gene sequence: CDR1 SGHRS, CDR2 YFSETQ. CDR3 in DNA: TGCGCCAGCAGCTTGGCCAGCGGGAGCTCCTACGAGCAGTACTTC. The encoded protein is CASSLASGSSYEQYF.